Sequencing of this T cell receptor beta chain was carried out in a study of response to subunit inactivated influenza vaccine. MiXCR, applied by TCRdb to the RT-PCR reads, yields one record per CDR3 protein. Seen here are about half a million distinct CDR3 sequences, roughly 25% observed once, and the top ten hold about 1.9%. In regard to this clonotype: The antigen remains undetermined.

V was clipped by 4 bases and J by 3 bases, with 16 bases between them. The CDR3 consists of 16 residues. In germline, CDR1 is MGHRA, CDR2 YSYEKL. Study results and caveats: A suggestion made by the authors is that each seasonal influenza vaccination recruits few new T cells.

The specimen was CD4+ T cells sorted from PBMCs, collected approximately 5 days after vaccination. The chain joins TRBV4-1 to TRBJ2-1, with D possibly called TRBD1 or TRBD2 (6 bases each). The TCR sequence derives from a man over 45 who received an inactivated influenza vaccine. In DNA form, the CDR3 reads TGCGCCAGCAGCCCGATCCCTGGGGGGCTCTACAATGAGCAGTTCTTC. It yields the protein CASSPIPGGLYNEQFF.